This T cell receptor (beta chain) came from a study of T cell changes during pregnancy in multiple sclerosis. TCRdb's table, derived via immunoSEQ multiplex PCR, lists solely in-frame clones and lacks some. The table has roughly 40,000 clones, 92% seen once. The ends lost 2 bases at V and 4 bases at J; junction bases unmatched: 10. The CDR3 has 16 amino acids. From germline, CDR1 is MNHEY and CDR2 SMNVEV (reference sequence). V gene TRBV27 combines with J gene TRBJ2-7, with 8 positions matching TRBD1. The receptor was isolated from a female donor with multiple sclerosis, enrolled in a pregnancy study. Sample: CD8+ T cells from peripheral blood mononuclear cells, taken in the first trimester of pregnancy. The CDR3 loop reads CASSLLGQGLGYEQYF. CDR3 in DNA: TGTGCCAGCAGTTTACTCGGACAGGGCCTTGGGTACGAGCAGTACTTC.